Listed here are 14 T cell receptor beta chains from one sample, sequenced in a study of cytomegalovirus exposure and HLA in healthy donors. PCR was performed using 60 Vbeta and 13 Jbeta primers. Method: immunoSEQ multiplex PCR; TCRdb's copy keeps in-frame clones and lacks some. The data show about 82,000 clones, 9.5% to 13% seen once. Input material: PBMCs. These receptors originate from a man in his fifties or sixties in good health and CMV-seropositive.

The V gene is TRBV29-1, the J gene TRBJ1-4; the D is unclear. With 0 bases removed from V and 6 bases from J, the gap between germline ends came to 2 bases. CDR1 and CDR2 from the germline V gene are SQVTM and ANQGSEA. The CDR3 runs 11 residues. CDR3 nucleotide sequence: TGCAGCGTTGAAGACTATGAAAAACTGTTTTTT. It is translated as CSVEDYEKLFF.

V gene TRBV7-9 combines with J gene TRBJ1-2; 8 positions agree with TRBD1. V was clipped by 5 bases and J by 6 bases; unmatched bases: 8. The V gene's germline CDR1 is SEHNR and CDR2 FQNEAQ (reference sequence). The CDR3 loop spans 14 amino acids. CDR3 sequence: CASSNSGGADGYTF. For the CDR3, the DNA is TGTGCCAGCAGCAACTCAGGGGGCGCAGATGGCTACACCTTC.

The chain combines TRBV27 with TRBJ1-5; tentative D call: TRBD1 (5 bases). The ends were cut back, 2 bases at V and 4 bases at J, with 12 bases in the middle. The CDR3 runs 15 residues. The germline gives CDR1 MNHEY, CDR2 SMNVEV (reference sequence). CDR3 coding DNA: TGTGCCAGCAGTTTAGCGCACGGGGGGAATCAGCCCCAGCATTTT. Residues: CASSLAHGGNQPQHF.

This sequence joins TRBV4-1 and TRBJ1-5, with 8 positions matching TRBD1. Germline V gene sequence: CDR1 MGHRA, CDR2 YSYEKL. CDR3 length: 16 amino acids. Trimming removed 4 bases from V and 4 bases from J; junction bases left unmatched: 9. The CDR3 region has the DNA TGCGCCAGCAGCCCTTGGGACAGGCAAGGTAATCAGCCCCAGCATTTT. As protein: CASSPWDRQGNQPQHF.

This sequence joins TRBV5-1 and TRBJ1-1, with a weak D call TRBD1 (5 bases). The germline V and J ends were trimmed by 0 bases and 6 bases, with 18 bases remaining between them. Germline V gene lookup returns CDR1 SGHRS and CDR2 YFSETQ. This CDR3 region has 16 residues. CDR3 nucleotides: TGCGCCAGCAGCTTGGAACCAGGGAACTCGGGAGCTGAAGCTTTCTTT. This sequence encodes CASSLEPGNSGAEAFF.

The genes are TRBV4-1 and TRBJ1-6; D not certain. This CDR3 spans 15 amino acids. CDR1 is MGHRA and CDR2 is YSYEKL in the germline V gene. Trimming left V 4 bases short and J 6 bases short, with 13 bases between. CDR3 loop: CASSRPAERNSPLHF. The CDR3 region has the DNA TGCGCCAGCAGCCGACCTGCTGAGCGTAATTCACCCCTCCACTTT.

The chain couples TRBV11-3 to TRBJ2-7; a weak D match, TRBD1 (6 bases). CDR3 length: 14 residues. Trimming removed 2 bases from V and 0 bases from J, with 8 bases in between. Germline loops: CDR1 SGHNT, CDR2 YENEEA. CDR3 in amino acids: CASSLTGLSYEQYF. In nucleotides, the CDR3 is TGTGCCAGCAGCTTAACAGGGCTCTCCTACGAGCAGTACTTC.

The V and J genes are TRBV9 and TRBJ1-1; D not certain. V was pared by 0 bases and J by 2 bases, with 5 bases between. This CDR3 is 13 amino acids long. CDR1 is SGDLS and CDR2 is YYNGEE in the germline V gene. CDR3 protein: CASSVEQNTEAFF. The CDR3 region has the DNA TGTGCCAGCAGCGTAGAACAAAACACTGAAGCTTTCTTT.

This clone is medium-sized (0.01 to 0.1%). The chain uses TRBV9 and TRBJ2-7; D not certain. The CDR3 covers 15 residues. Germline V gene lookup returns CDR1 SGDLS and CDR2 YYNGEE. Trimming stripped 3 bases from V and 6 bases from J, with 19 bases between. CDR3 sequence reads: CASSDWNADLSEQYF. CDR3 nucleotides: TGTGCCAGCAGCGATTGGAACGCTGACTTATCCGAGCAGTACTTC.

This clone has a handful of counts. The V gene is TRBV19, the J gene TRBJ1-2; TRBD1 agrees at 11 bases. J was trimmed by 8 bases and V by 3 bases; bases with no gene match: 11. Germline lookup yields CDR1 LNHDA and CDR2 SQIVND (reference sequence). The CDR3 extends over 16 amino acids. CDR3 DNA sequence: TGTGCCAGTAGTATCCCGGATGGACAGGGGGCGAGCGGCTACACCTTC. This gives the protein CASSIPDGQGASGYTF.

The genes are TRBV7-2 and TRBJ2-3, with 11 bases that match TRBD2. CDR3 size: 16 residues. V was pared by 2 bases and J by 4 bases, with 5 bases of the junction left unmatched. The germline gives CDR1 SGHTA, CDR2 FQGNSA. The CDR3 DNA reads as TGTGCCAGCAGCTTACAACTAGCGGGAGTCTCAGATACGCAGTATTTT. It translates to CASSLQLAGVSDTQYF.

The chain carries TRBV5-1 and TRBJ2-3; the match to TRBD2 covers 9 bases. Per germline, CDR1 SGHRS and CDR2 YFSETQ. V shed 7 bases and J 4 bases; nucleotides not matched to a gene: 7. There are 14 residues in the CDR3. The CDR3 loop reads CASSAGGRADTQYF. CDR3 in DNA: TGCGCCAGCTCGGCGGGCGGGAGGGCAGATACGCAGTATTTT.

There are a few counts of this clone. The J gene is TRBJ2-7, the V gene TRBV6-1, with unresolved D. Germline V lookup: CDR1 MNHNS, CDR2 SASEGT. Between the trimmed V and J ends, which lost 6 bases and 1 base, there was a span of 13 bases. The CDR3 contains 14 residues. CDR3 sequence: CASSDWSVSYEQYF. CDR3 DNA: TGTGCCAGCAGCGACTGGTCCGTGTCCTACGAGCAGTACTTC.

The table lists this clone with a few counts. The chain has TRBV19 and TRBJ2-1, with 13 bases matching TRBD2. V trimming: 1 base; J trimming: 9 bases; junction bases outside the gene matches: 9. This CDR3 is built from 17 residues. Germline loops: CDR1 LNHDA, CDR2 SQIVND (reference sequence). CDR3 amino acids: CASSIGFGGTSGIEQFF. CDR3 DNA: TGTGCCAGTAGTATAGGTTTCGGAGGGACTAGCGGGATTGAGCAGTTCTTC. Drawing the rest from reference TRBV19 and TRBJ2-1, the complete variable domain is DGGITQSPKYLFRKEGQNVTLSCEQNLNHDAMYWYRQDPGQGLRLIYYSQIVNDFQKGDIAEGYSVSREKKESFPLTVTSAQKNPTAFYLCASSIGFGGTSGIEQFFGPGTRLTVL.